Below, 26 T cell receptor beta chains from the same sample are listed, as sequenced in a study of T-cell memory formation after mild COVID-19. Each CDR3 protein gets one entry after TCRdb re-called the 5' RACE reads with MiXCR. The data show some 250,000 distinct CDR3 sequences, approximately 18% seen once. The sequencing sample was made of PBMCs or a T cell subset sorted from them (not recorded which). The receptors were gathered from a man younger than 35 who had mild COVID-19 (a few samples of this study predate the infection). Cell type and time point are not known.

This rearrangement joins TRBV4-2 to TRBJ1-5; D gene uncertain. CDR3 length: 15 amino acids. Trimming left V 0 bases short and J 3 bases short, with 9 bases between. Per the germline V gene, CDR1 is LGHNA and CDR2 is YNFKEQ. The CDR3 is CASSQDRETNQPQHF. The CDR3 region has the DNA TGTGCCAGCAGCCAAGACAGAGAAACCAATCAGCCCCAGCATTTT.

The CDR3 DNA follows: TGTGCTAGTGGAAACGCCCGGGACTGGAGGGAGACCCAGTACTTC. It is translated as CASGNARDWRETQYF. The chain is built from TRBV12-5 and TRBJ2-5; TRBD2 is a possible D gene (6 bases). Looked up from germline, CDR1 is LGHNT and CDR2 is FRNRAP. V was clipped by 6 bases and J by 5 bases, with 19 bases between them. The CDR3 is 15 amino acids.

In its sample, this clonotype was seen a few times. The chain links TRBV29-1 to TRBJ2-3; no definite D call. From germline, CDR1 is SQVTM and CDR2 ANQGSEA. This CDR3 is 14 amino acids long. Trimming stripped 2 bases from V and 2 bases from J, with 11 bases between. The CDR3 DNA is TGCAGCGTTGAAACCAAGGTAGACACAGATACGCAGTATTTT. This sequence encodes CSVETKVDTDTQYF.

This chain links TRBV20-1 with TRBJ2-1; 8 bases are shared with TRBD2. J was trimmed by 2 bases and V by 0 bases; bases with no gene match: 9. CDR1 and CDR2 (germline): DFQATT, SNEGSKA (reference sequence). This CDR3 has 17 residues. Here the CDR3 DNA reads TGCAGTGCTAGAGATCTCTACGGGGGGGGCACCTACAATGAGCAGTTCTTC. Protein product: CSARDLYGGGTYNEQFF.

This rearrangement joins TRBV4-1 to TRBJ1-1, with TRBD1 matching 9 bases. In germline, CDR1 is MGHRA, CDR2 YSYEKL. V was clipped by 0 bases and J by 3 bases; unmatched bases: 5. The CDR3 extends over 16 amino acids. The CDR3 reads CASSQDGTGKDTEAFF. The CDR3 DNA follows: TGCGCCAGCAGCCAAGATGGGACAGGGAAGGACACTGAAGCTTTCTTT.

A note on this clonotype: The DNA is omitted, as the CDR3 cannot be located on it reliably, and the CDR3 follows TCRdb's listing. J is TRBJ2-7 and V is TRBV28; TRBD1 reflects the table's D call only, with no check against the DNA. In germline, CDR1 is MDHEN, CDR2 SYDVKM. The CDR3 is 15 amino acids long, termini counted. The CDR3 reads CASSTSGQGLNEQYV.

This clonotype was recorded a few times. The chain joins TRBV7-2 to TRBJ2-2; D perhaps matches TRBD2 (5 bases). Germline CDR1 is SGHTA and CDR2 is FQGNSA. V lost 3 bases and J lost 4, with 15 bases in between. The CDR3 totals 16 residues. CDR3 nucleotides: TGTGCCAGCAGCTTTCGGCTAGCCTCCACCACCGGGGAGCTGTTTTTT. It specifies CASSFRLASTTGELFF. The full variable domain, rest sourced from reference TRBV7-2 and TRBJ2-2, is GAGVSQSPSNKVTEKGKDVELRCDPISGHTALYWYRQSLGQGLEFLIYFQGNSAPDKSGLPSDRFSAERTGGSVSTLTIQRTQQEDSAVYLCASSFRLASTTGELFFGEGSRLTVL.

This clonotype was observed a few times. V is TRBV5-1 and J is TRBJ1-2, with D uncertain. There are 13 residues in the CDR3. CDR1 SGHRS and CDR2 YFSETQ come from the germline V gene. The V gene lost 0 bases and the J gene lost 8 bases, with 11 bases spanning the gap. This CDR3 is CASSLAAVGGYTF. The DNA for the CDR3 is TGCGCCAGCAGCTTGGCCGCAGTAGGGGGCTACACCTTC.

This chain connects TRBV29-1 to TRBJ2-7; D may correspond to TRBD1 or TRBD2 (5 bases each). Germline CDR1 and CDR2: SQVTM and ANQGSEA. This CDR3 region has 13 residues. V was trimmed by 5 bases and J by 0 bases, leaving 11 bases between them. The DNA of the CDR3 is TGCAGCGTTCTTGAGGGGACCTCCTACGAGCAGTACGTC. Protein sequence: CSVLEGTSYEQYV.

The table lists this clonotype with a few counts. The genes are TRBV28 and TRBJ1-6, with D perhaps TRBD1 (5 bases). Germline V gene data show CDR1 as MDHEN and CDR2 as SYDVKM. V was cut by 6 bases and J by 16 bases, with 19 bases left in between. CDR3 length equals 13 residues. Here the CDR3 reads CASRPSTGTQLHF. CDR3 bases: TGTGCCAGCAGGCCTTCAACCGGGACCCAACTCCACTTT.

This chain joins TRBV28 and TRBJ1-1, with 10 nucleotides matching TRBD1. The CDR3 is 15 residues long. In germline, CDR1 is MDHEN, CDR2 SYDVKM. Trimming cost V 10 bases and J 5 bases; bases outside gene matches: 13. The CDR3 is CATRLPGTGVTEAFF. CDR3 in DNA: TGTGCCACCAGACTCCCCGGGACAGGGGTTACTGAAGCTTTCTTT.

This clonotype occurred a few times. This chain joins TRBV5-1 and TRBJ2-3, with D possibly TRBD2 on 5 matching bases. The V and J ends lost 2 bases and 2 bases respectively, with 12 bases between them. CDR3 length: 15 amino acids. Germline loops: CDR1 SGHRS, CDR2 YFSETQ. The CDR3 reads CASSFRGPNTDTQYF. CDR3 sequence (DNA): TGCGCCAGCAGCTTTCGCGGGCCTAACACAGATACGCAGTATTTT.

This clonotype was counted between two and nine times. The chain carries TRBV7-2 and TRBJ2-3; maybe TRBD2 (6 bases). V gave up 6 bases and J gave up 2 bases, with 15 bases separating them. CDR1 SGHTA and CDR2 FQGNSA come from the germline V gene. The length of the CDR3 is 15 residues. The CDR3 DNA follows: TGTGCCAGCAGTCGGGGGACCGACTACACAGATACGCAGTATTTT. Protein product: CASSRGTDYTDTQYF.

This chain uses TRBV7-2 with TRBJ2-5; possible D gene TRBD2, 7 bases. The germline V gene has CDR1 SGHTA and CDR2 FQGNSA. The CDR3 consists of 18 residues. Trimming removed 2 bases from V and 1 base from J, with 20 bases in between. The CDR3 region is CASSLQPSRGAGQETQYF. CDR3 nucleotide sequence: TGTGCCAGCAGCTTACAACCCAGTCGGGGGGCGGGCCAAGAGACCCAGTACTTC.

This clonotype came up a few times. V and J are TRBV20-1 and TRBJ2-5, with 8 bases identical to TRBD2. J gave up 1 base and V 7 bases, and 11 bases lay outside the gene matches. The CDR3 totals 15 residues. Germline-derived CDR1 and CDR2 are DFQATT and SNEGSKA (reference sequence). CDR3 in amino acids: CSVGSKRGIQETQYF. For the CDR3, the DNA is TGCAGTGTTGGAAGTAAGCGGGGGATCCAAGAGACCCAGTACTTC.

In this sample, this clonotype turned up many times. The chain has TRBV7-2 and TRBJ1-1; tentative D call: TRBD1 (6 bases). V shed 5 bases and J shed 6 bases, with 22 bases lying between them. The CDR3 loop spans 16 amino acids. The germline gives CDR1 SGHTA, CDR2 FQGNSA. Written as DNA, the CDR3 is TGTGCCAGCAGCCGCTCCCGGGGGGCTTCTTTGGCTGAAGCTTTCTTT. This codes for CASSRSRGASLAEAFF.

This clonotype was counted between two and nine times. This chain links TRBV20-1 with TRBJ1-4; D is uncertain. The CDR3 extends over 14 amino acids. Germline V lookup: CDR1 DFQATT, CDR2 SNEGSKA (reference sequence). The V and J ends lost 2 bases and 0 bases respectively, with 7 bases between them. CDR3 coding DNA: TGCAGTGCTAGATGGCGAGCAACTAATGAAAAACTGTTTTTT. Translation: CSARWRATNEKLFF.

This clonotype came up a few times. CDR3 sequence reads: CASSPGGVYEQYV. CDR3 DNA: TGTGCCAGCAGCCCGGGGGGGGTCTACGAGCAGTACGTC. J is TRBJ2-7 and V is TRBV5-6; 8 bases are a match to TRBD2. The ends lost 4 bases at V and 3 bases at J; junction bases unmatched: 3. There are 13 residues in the CDR3. Germline V CDR1 and CDR2: SGHDT, YYEEEE.

The chain couples TRBV20-1 to TRBJ2-3, with D maybe TRBD2 (6 bases). Germline CDR1 and CDR2: DFQATT and SNEGSKA (reference sequence). Trimming took 0 bases from V and 3 from J, leaving 16 bases between them. CDR3 length equals 16 residues. As DNA, the CDR3 is TGCAGTGCTAGAGATCGGAGGCGGGGCCGGACAGATACGCAGTATTTT. Its translation: CSARDRRRGRTDTQYF.

Ten or more counts support this clonotype. V and J are TRBV6-5 and TRBJ1-1; possibly TRBD1 for D (6 bases). Trimming took off 0 bases at V and 5 bases at J, with 7 bases between the two ends. This CDR3 contains 13 residues. The germline V gene encodes CDR1 MNHEY and CDR2 SVGAGI. For the CDR3, the DNA is TGTGCCAGCAGTTACTCCCAGGGGACTGAAGCTTTCTTT. It translates to CASSYSQGTEAFF.

This clonotype appeared a few times. This chain uses TRBV20-1 with TRBJ1-1; no clear D. The CDR3 contains 11 residues. Trimming stripped 0 bases from V and 3 bases from J, with 2 bases between. Per the germline V gene, CDR1 is DFQATT and CDR2 is SNEGSKA (reference sequence). CDR3 region: CSARDYTEAFF. CDR3 bases: TGCAGTGCTAGAGACTACACTGAAGCTTTCTTT.

This chain links TRBV10-3 with TRBJ2-1; TRBD2 might be the D (6 bases). Trimming removed 2 bases at V and 0 bases at J, with 11 bases between. CDR3 length: 16 amino acids. Germline V CDR1 and CDR2: ENHRY, SYGVKD. Here the CDR3 reads CAISEGTYISYNEQFF. Written as DNA, the CDR3 is TGTGCCATCAGTGAGGGGACTTATATCTCCTACAATGAGCAGTTCTTC.

This clonotype was counted a few times. The V and J genes are TRBV7-8 and TRBJ2-2; D call uncertain. Germline V CDR1 and CDR2: SGHVS, FQNEAQ. V was cut by 5 bases and J by 1 base, with 11 bases left in between. This CDR3 has 15 amino acids. CDR3 DNA sequence: TGTGCCAGCAGCCGCTCTTGGATGAACACCGGGGAGCTGTTTTTT. Encoded protein: CASSRSWMNTGELFF.

This clonotype was seen ten or more times. In nucleotides, the CDR3 is TGTGCCAGCAGTCGGGGACACCCAGATACGCAGTATTTT. This codes for CASSRGHPDTQYF. This chain links TRBV6-5 with TRBJ2-3; tentative D call: TRBD1 (6 bases). V lost 5 bases and J 4 bases, leaving 10 bases between the germline ends. This CDR3 is built from 13 residues. Germline CDR1 and CDR2: MNHEY and SVGAGI.

This clonotype was observed a few times. The chain links TRBV3-1 to TRBJ2-6; D possibly corresponds to TRBD2 (5 bases). The CDR3 runs to 12 residues. V was pared by 1 base and J by 13 bases, with 8 bases between. Germline V gene sequence: CDR1 LGHDT, CDR2 YNNKEL (reference sequence). The CDR3 spells CASSQGPGVLTF. CDR3 nucleotide sequence: TGTGCCAGCAGCCAAGGCCCGGGAGTCCTGACTTTC.

The genes are TRBV30 and TRBJ2-1; D gene unclear. The CDR3 extends over 11 amino acids. Germline CDR1 GTSNPN, CDR2 SVGIG (reference sequence). V was shortened by 1 base and J by 7 bases, with 5 bases between the two germline ends. CDR3 nucleotides: TGTGCCTGGAGTGGTTCTAATGAGCAGTTCTTC. Translating it yields CAWSGSNEQFF.